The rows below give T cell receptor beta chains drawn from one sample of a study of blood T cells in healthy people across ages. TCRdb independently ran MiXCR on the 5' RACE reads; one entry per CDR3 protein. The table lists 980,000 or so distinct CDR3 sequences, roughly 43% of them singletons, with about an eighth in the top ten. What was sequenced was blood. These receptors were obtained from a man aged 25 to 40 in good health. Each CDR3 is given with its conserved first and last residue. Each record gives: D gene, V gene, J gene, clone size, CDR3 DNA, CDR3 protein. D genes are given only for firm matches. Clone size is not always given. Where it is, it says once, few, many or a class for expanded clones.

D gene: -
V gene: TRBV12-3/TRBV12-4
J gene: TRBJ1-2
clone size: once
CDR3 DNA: TGTGCCAGCAGTAATCAGGTCTATGGCTACACCTTC
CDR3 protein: CASSNQVYGYTF

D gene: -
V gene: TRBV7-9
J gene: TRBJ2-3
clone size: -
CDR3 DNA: TGTGCCAGCAGCCGTGGGGCCGACTACTCCCTCACAGATACGCAGTATTTT
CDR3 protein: CASSRGADYSLTDTQYF

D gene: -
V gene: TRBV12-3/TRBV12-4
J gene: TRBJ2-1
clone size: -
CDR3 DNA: TGTGCCAGCAGTTTTACGCCTGGCTCCTACAATGAGCAGTTCTTC
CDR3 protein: CASSFTPGSYNEQFF

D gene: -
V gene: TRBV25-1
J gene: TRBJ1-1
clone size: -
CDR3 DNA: TGTGCCACCACCGAAGGAGGGATGAACACTGAAGCTTTCTTT
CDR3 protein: CATTEGGMNTEAFF

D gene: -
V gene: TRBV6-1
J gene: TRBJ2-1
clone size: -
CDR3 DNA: TGTGCCAGCACCGGCTCAACAGGCGAGGGGGGCAATGAGCAGTTCTTC
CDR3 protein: CASTGSTGEGGNEQFF

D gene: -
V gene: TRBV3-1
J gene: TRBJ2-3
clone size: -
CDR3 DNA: TGTGCCAGCAGCCAAGAGGGCGGCTCTAATACGCAGTATTTT
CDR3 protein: CASSQEGGSNTQYF

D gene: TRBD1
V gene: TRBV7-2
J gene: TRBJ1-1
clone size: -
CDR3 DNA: TGTGCCAGCAGCGCGACAGGGGTTCGGGACACTGAAGCTTTCTTT
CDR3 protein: CASSATGVRDTEAFF

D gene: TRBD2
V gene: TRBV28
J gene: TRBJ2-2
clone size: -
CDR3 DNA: TGTGCCAGCAGTTCGCCATCCGGGGGGGCAACCGGGGAGCTGTTTTTT
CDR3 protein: CASSSPSGGATGELFF

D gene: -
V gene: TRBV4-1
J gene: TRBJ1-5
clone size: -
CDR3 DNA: TGCGCCAGCAGCCAAGCGACGGCTTATAGCAATCAGCCCCAGCATTTT
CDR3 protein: CASSQATAYSNQPQHF

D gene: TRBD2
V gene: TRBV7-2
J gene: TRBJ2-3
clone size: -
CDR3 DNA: TGTGCCAGCAGCTTAAGCGGGGGGGTATTCACAGATACGCAGTATTTT
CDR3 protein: CASSLSGGVFTDTQYF

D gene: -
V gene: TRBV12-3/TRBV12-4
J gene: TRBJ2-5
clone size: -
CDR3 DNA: TGTGCCAGCAGTTTATCTGGACAAGCACAAGAGACCCAGTACTTC
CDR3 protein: CASSLSGQAQETQYF

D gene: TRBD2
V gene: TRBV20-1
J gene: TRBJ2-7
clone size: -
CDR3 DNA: TGCAGTGCTAGATCCCAGCTAGCGGGGGGCTCCTACGAGCAGTACTTC
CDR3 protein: CSARSQLAGGSYEQYF

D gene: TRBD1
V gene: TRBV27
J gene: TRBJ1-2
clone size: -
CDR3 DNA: TGTGCCAGCAGATCCAACAGGGACAGGAGTTTGGATGGCTACACCTTC
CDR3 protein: CASRSNRDRSLDGYTF

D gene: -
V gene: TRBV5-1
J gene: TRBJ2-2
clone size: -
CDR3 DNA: TGCGCCAGCAGCCTGACGGTCACCGGGGAGCTGTTTTTT
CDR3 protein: CASSLTVTGELFF

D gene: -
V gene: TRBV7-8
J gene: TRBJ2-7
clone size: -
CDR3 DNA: TGTGCCAGCAGCGACCGGGTCACCCGGGTCGAGCAGTACTTC
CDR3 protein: CASSDRVTRVEQYF

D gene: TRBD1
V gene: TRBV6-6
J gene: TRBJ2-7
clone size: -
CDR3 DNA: TGTGCCAGCCAGTTACAGGGGAAAGGAAGCGAGCAGTACTTC
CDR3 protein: CASQLQGKGSEQYF

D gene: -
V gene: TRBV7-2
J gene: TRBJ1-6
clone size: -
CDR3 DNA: TGTGCCAGCAACCGGGACCCGGCCTATAATTCACCCCTCCACTTT
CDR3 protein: CASNRDPAYNSPLHF

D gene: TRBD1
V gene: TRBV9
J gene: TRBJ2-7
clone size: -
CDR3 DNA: TGTGCCAGCAGCGAACCGGGACAGGGGTCCGAGCAGTACTTC
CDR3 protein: CASSEPGQGSEQYF

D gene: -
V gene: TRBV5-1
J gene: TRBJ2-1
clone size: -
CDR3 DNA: TGCGCCAGCAGCTTTGGCGGGGCCGAGGTCGGTGAGCAGTTCTTC
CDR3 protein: CASSFGGAEVGEQFF

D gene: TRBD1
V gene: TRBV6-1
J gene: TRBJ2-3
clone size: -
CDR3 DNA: TGTGCCAGCAGTGCCTCTAGGGGGCAGGATACGCAGTATTTT
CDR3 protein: CASSASRGQDTQYF

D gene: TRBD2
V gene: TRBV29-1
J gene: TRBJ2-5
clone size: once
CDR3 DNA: TGCAGCGTTGAAAGGACTAGCGGGGGGAAAGAGGCCCAGTACTTC
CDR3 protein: CSVERTSGGKEAQYF

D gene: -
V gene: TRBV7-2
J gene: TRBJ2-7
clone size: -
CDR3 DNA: TGTGCCAGCAGCCCTGATTTGGGGCGAGCCTACGAGCAGTACTTC
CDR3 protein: CASSPDLGRAYEQYF

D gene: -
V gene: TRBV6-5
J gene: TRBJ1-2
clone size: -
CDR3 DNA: TGTGCCAGCAGGGCATCAGGGGATACGGACTATGGCTACACCTTC
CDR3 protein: CASRASGDTDYGYTF

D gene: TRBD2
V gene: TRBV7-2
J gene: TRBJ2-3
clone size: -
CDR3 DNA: TGTGCCAGCAGCTTAGGGCGGGGGAGTATAGATACGCAGTATTTT
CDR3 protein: CASSLGRGSIDTQYF

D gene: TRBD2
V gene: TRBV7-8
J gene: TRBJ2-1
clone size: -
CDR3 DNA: TGTGCCAGCAGCTGGACTAGCGGAAGCTCCTACAATGAGCAGTTCTTC
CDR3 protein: CASSWTSGSSYNEQFF

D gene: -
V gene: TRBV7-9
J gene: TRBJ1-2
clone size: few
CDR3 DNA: TGTGCCAGCAGCTCGCAGGATTACTATGGCTACACCTTC
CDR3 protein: CASSSQDYYGYTF

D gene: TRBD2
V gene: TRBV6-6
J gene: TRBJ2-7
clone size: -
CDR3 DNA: TGTGCCAGCCTTAGCGGGGGAGAGTACGAGCAGTACTTC
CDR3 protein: CASLSGGEYEQYF

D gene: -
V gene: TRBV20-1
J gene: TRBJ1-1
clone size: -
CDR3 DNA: TGCAGTGCGAAGCAATCTGGTTTCGCTGAAGCTTTCTTT
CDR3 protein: CSAKQSGFAEAFF

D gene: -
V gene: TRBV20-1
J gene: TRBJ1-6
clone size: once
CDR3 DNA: TGCAGTGCTAGAGATCGGAGGGGGAACACTTCACCCCTCCACTTT
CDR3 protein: CSARDRRGNTSPLHF

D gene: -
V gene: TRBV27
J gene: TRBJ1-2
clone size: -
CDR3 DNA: TGTGCCAGCAGTTTGCAGACGGGCTATGGCTACACCTTC
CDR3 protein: CASSLQTGYGYTF

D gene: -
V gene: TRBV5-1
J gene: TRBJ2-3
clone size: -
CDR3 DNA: TGCGCCAGCAGATACCGGGGGGCGGAGGCAGATACGCAGTATTTT
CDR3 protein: CASRYRGAEADTQYF

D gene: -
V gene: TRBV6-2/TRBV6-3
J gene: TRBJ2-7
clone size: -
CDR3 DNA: TGTGCCAGCAGTTGGCCCCCCGTGGCTGGACAGACCTACGAGCAGTACTTC
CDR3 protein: CASSWPPVAGQTYEQYF

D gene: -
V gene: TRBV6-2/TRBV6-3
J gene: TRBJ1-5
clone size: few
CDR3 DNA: TGTGCCAGCAGCAGTACAAGGAACAATCAGCCCCAGCATTTT
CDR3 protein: CASSSTRNNQPQHF

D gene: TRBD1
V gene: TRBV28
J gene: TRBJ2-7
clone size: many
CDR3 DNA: TGTGCCAGCAGTCGCGCAGGGGGTAGCGAGCAGTACTTC
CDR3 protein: CASSRAGGSEQYF

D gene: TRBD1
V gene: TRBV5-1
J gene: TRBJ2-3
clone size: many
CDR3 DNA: TGCGCCAGCAGCTCAGGGACAGGGATACGAACCACAGATACGCAGTATTTT
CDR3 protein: CASSSGTGIRTTDTQYF

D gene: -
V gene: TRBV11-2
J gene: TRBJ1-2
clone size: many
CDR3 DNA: TGTGCCAGCAGCTTAGATCCAGGGGCTTTCTATGGCTACACCTTC
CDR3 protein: CASSLDPGAFYGYTF

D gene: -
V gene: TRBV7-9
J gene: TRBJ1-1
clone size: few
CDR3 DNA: TGTGCCAGCAGCTTCCACCGAGACAGCCACACTGAAGCTTTCTTT
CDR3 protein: CASSFHRDSHTEAFF

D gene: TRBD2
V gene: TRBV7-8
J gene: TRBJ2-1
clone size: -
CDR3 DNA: TGTGCCAGCAGCTTAGTTTTGGGGGGGGTGTTCTTC
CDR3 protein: CASSLVLGGVFF

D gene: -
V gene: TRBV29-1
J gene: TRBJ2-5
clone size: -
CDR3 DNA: TGCAGCGTTGAAGTTGGTCAGGAGACCCAGTACTTC
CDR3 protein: CSVEVGQETQYF

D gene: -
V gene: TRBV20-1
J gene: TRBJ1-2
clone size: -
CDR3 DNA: TGCAGTGCTAGAGACAGGCGAGGAGGCTACACCTTC
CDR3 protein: CSARDRRGGYTF

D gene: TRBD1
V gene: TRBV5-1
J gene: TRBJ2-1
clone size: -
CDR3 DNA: TGCGCCAGCGGCTTGGAGGGGCAGGGGGCGAGGTTCGATGAGCAGTTCTTC
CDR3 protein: CASGLEGQGARFDEQFF

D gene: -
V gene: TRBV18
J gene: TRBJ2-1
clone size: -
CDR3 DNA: TGTGCCAGCCTAGCGACAGGTTTAACTGAGCAGTTCTTC
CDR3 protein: CASLATGLTEQFF

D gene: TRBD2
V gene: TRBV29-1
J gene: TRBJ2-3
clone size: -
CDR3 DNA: TGCAGCGTGGAGCGGGAGGGGACTGGCACAGATACGCAGTATTTT
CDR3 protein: CSVEREGTGTDTQYF

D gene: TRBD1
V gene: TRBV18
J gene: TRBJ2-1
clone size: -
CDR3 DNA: TGTGCTAGCTCAATGGACAGGGCGAATGAGCAGTTCTTC
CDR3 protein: CASSMDRANEQFF

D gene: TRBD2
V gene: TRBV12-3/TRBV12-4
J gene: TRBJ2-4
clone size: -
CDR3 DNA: TGTGCCAGCAGTTTAACTAGCGGGCCGGAAGAGCAGTACTTC
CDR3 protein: CASSLTSGPEEQYF

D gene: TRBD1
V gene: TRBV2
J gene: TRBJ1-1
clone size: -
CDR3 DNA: TGTGCCACAGCCGGGACAGGGAACACTGAAGCTTTCTTT
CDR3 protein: CATAGTGNTEAFF

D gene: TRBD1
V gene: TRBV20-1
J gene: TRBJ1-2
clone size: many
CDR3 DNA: TGCAGTGCCAGGGACAGCACTAACTATGGCTACACCTTC
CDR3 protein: CSARDSTNYGYTF

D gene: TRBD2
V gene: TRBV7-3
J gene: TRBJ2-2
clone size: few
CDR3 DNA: TGTGCCAGCAGCTTAAGGCGGGGGGGAGAAACTCTTGGCACCGGGGAGCTGTTTTTT
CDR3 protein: CASSLRRGGETLGTGELFF